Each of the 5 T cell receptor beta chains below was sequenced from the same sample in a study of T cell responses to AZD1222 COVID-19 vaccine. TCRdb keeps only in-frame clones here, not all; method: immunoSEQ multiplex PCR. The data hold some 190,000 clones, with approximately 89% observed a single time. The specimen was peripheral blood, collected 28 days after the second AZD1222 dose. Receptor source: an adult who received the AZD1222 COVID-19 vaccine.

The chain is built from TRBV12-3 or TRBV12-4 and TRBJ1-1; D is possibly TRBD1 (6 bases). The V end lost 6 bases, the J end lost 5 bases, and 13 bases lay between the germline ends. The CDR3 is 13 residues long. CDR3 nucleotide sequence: TGTGCCAGCAGATACCAGGGGTGGACTGAAGCTTTCTTT. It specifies CASRYQGWTEAFF.

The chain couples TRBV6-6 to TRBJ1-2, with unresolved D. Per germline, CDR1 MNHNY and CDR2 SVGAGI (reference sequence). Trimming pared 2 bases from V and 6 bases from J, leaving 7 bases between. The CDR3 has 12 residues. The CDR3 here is CASSYPSDGYTF. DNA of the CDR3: TGTGCCAGCAGTTACCCCTCTGATGGCTACACCTTC.

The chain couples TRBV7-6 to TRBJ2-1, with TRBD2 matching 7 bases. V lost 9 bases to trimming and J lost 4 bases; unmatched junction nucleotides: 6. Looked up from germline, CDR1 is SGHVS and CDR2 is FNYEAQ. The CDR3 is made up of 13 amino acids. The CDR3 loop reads CASTLGGYNEQFF. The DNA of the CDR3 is TGTGCCAGTACCCTCGGGGGGTACAATGAGCAGTTCTTC.

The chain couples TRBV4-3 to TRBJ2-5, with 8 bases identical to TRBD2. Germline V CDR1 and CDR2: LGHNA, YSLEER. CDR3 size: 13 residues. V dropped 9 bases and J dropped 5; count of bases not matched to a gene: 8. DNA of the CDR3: TGCGCCAGTTCGCGGGGGGAAGGGGAGACCCAGTACTTC. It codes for CASSRGEGETQYF.

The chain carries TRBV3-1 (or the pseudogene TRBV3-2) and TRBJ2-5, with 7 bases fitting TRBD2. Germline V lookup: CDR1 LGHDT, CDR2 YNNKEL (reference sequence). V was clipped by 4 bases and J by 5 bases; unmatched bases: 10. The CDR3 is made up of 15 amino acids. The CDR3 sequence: CASSLSGTIAETQYF. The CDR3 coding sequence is TGTGCCAGCAGCCTATCCGGGACTATAGCCGAGACCCAGTACTTC.